This passage covers 20 T cell receptor beta chains from one sample sequenced in a study of blood T cell repertoires in COVID-19. Method: immunoSEQ multiplex PCR; TCRdb's copy keeps in-frame clones and lacks some. Among about 210,000 clones listed, around 89% were seen once. The sequenced sample consisted of PBMCs or T cells enriched from blood (not recorded which). Every receptor here comes from a woman between 18 and 29 years old who had recovered from COVID-19.

This clone has a single count. This chain joins TRBV7-6 and TRBJ1-3, with 8 nucleotides matching TRBD1. The germline gives CDR1 SGHVS, CDR2 FNYEAQ. The CDR3 is 17 amino acids. V lost 0 bases, J lost 4 bases, and 8 bases stayed unmatched. The CDR3 reads CASSLAGDRYAGNTIYF. In DNA, the CDR3 is TGTGCCAGCAGCTTAGCGGGGGACAGGTACGCCGGAAACACCATATATTTT.

The chain combines TRBV12-3 or TRBV12-4 with TRBJ2-3; D is possibly TRBD1 (5 bases). V gave up 6 bases and J gave up 11 bases, with 18 bases separating them. CDR3 length: 13 residues. The CDR3 DNA reads TGTGCCAGCAGCCCGAGTGGGGCGATTGTGCAGTATTTT. Translating it yields CASSPSGAIVQYF.

The rearrangement uses TRBV30 and TRBJ1-1; TRBD1 aligns across 7 bases. The V gene end was trimmed by 6 bases and the J gene end by 7 bases; junction bases not matched to a gene: 8. The CDR3 is 12 amino acids. Per the germline V gene, CDR1 is GTSNPN and CDR2 is SVGIG (reference sequence). CDR3 nucleotides: TGTGCCTGCACCGGGACAGTAAGTGAAGCTTTCTTT. Translation gives CACTGTVSEAFF. The full variable domain, with the rest looked up from reference TRBV30 and TRBJ1-1, is SQTIHQWPATLVQPVGSPLSLECTVEGTSNPNLYWYRQAAGRGLQLLFYSVGIGQISSEVPQNLSASRPQDRQFILSSKKLLLSDSGFYLCACTGTVSEAFFGQGTRLTVV.

V gene TRBV5-1 combines with J gene TRBJ2-5, with a tentative D call TRBD2 (6 bases). Per germline, CDR1 SGHRS and CDR2 YFSETQ. CDR3 length: 14 residues. The V end was cut by 0 bases, the J end by 5 bases, with 11 bases between. The CDR3 DNA reads TGCGCCAGCAGCTTGGGTGCTAGCGTGGAGACCCAGTACTTC. Translation gives CASSLGASVETQYF.

This chain connects TRBV12-3 or TRBV12-4 to TRBJ2-7, with D possibly being TRBD1 (5 bases). V was cut by 5 bases and J by 5 bases, with 7 bases left in between. The CDR3 sequence is 11 residues long. CDR3 amino acids: CASSQGNEQYF. The DNA of the CDR3 is TGTGCCAGCAGTCAGGGAAACGAGCAGTACTTC.

V and J are TRBV29-1 and TRBJ2-7, with D perhaps matching TRBD2 (6 bases). There are 13 residues in the CDR3. V was cut by 4 bases and J by 0 bases, with 10 bases left in between. In germline, CDR1 is SQVTM, CDR2 ANQGSEA. The chain's CDR3 is CSVVGGSSYEQYF. CDR3 nucleotide sequence: TGCAGCGTTGTGGGGGGTAGCTCCTACGAGCAGTACTTC.

To note about this clone: Other DNA variants within this sample encode the same CDR3. This chain links TRBV18 with TRBJ1-5, with TRBD1 matching over 8 bases. Germline values: CDR1 KGHSH, CDR2 LQKENI. V shed 6 bases, J shed 7 bases, and the junction held 8 bases outside the gene matches. This CDR3 is 14 amino acids long. CDR3 sequence (DNA): TGTGCCAGCTCGCAAACAGGGGGTAGCCAGCCCCAGCATTTT. It encodes CASSQTGGSQPQHF.

The chain recombines TRBV13 with TRBJ1-5; tentatively, D is TRBD1 (6 bases). The CDR3 spans 15 residues. The V end was cut by 3 bases, the J end by 4 bases, with 13 bases between. The germline CDR1 and CDR2 sequences are PRHDT and FYEKMQ (reference sequence). CDR3 nucleotides: TGTGCCAGCAGCTTCCGAGGGGGAATTAATCAGCCCCAGCATTTT. Residues: CASSFRGGINQPQHF. Full variable domain (missing parts from reference TRBV13 and TRBJ1-5): AAGVIQSPRHLIKEKRETATLKCYPIPRHDTVYWYQQGPGQDPQFLISFYEKMQSDKGSIPDRFSAQQFSDYHSELNMSSLELGDSALYFCASSFRGGINQPQHFGDGTRLSIL.

The chain employs TRBV7-2 and TRBJ2-7, with TRBD2 matching over 10 bases. Germline V gene sequence: CDR1 SGHTA, CDR2 FQGNSA. The CDR3 loop spans 14 amino acids. Losses at the gene ends were 10 bases for V and 2 bases for J; bases not matched to a gene: 8. The DNA of the CDR3 is TGTGCCACCAAGAGCGGGGGGGGGACCTACGAGCAGTACTTC. Protein product: CATKSGGGTYEQYF. Based on the CDR3 plus reference TRBV7-2 and TRBJ2-7, the full variable domain is GAGVSQSPSNKVTEKGKDVELRCDPISGHTALYWYRQSLGQGLEFLIYFQGNSAPDKSGLPSDRFSAERTGGSVSTLTIQRTQQEDSAVYLCATKSGGGTYEQYFGPGTRLTVT.

The V and J genes are TRBV28 and TRBJ1-1; D might be TRBD1 (6 bases). Trimming stripped 5 bases from V and 10 bases from J, with 11 bases between. The V gene's germline CDR1 is MDHEN and CDR2 SYDVKM. This CDR3 is 11 amino acids long. DNA of the CDR3: TGTGCCAGCAGTCTACAGGGTGCAGCTTTCTTT. Protein: CASSLQGAAFF.

The chain recombines TRBV6-5 with TRBJ1-2, with D possibly being TRBD1 (6 bases). The CDR3 runs 16 residues. From germline, CDR1 is MNHEY and CDR2 SVGAGI. V lost 0 bases and J lost 1, with 12 bases in between. CDR3 nucleotide sequence: TGTGCCAGCAGTTACTCGGGACACATCGATAACTATGGCTACACCTTC. Translation: CASSYSGHIDNYGYTF.

This sequence joins TRBV24-1 and TRBJ1-5, with 7 bases identical to TRBD1. Germline CDR1 is KGHDR and CDR2 is SFDVKD. The ends lost 7 bases at V and 9 bases at J; junction bases unmatched: 26. The CDR3 has 19 residues. In nucleotides, the CDR3 is TGTGCCACCAGCGGCGGACCGGGACAGCGTGGTGTGTATAATTGGCCCCAGCATTTT. It is translated as CATSGGPGQRGVYNWPQHF.

The chain is built from TRBV11-2 and TRBJ1-4, with D possibly TRBD1 on 6 matching bases. V lost 3 bases and J 5 bases, leaving 10 bases between the germline ends. The CDR3 contains 14 residues. CDR1 and CDR2 from the germline V gene are SGHAT and FQNNGV. For the CDR3, the DNA is TGTGCCAGCAGCTTCGGACAGATCAATGAAAAACTGTTTTTT. Translation gives CASSFGQINEKLFF.

In its sample, this clone was seen once. The chain carries TRBV7-2 and TRBJ2-2, with no clear D. Trimming removed 3 bases from V and 6 bases from J, with 5 bases in between. This CDR3 contains 12 residues. In germline, CDR1 is SGHTA, CDR2 FQGNSA. DNA of the CDR3: TGTGCCAGCAGCTTTACTCCCGGGGAGCTGTTTTTT. Translated, it gives CASSFTPGELFF.

J is TRBJ2-3 and V is TRBV9; 8 nucleotides match TRBD2. With 6 bases clipped from V and 7 bases from J, the junction kept 16 bases outside the gene matches. CDR1 and CDR2 (germline): SGDLS, YYNGEE. This CDR3 is built from 16 residues. DNA of the CDR3: TGTGCCAGCACGGACACTAGCGGCACGATTACTAATACGCAGTATTTT. It translates to CASTDTSGTITNTQYF.

The chain links TRBV10-3 to TRBJ2-2; D possibly corresponds to TRBD1 (5 bases). Deletions cut 6 bases from V and 1 base from J, with 12 bases between. The CDR3 is 15 amino acids. Germline loops: CDR1 ENHRY, CDR2 SYGVKD. As DNA, the CDR3 is TGTGCCATCAGGGCAGACAGAGTGAACACCGGGGAGCTGTTTTTT. This translates into CAIRADRVNTGELFF.

This chain links TRBV10-3 with TRBJ1-1; the match to TRBD1 covers 9 bases. Germline V gene data show CDR1 as ENHRY and CDR2 as SYGVKD. Trimming at V came to 8 bases and at J to 1 base, leaving 2 bases not matched to a gene. The CDR3 extends over 13 amino acids. The CDR3 reads CAISDRGNTEAFF. The CDR3 DNA sequence: TGTGCCATCTCGGACAGGGGGAACACTGAAGCTTTCTTT.

The chain couples TRBV6-5 to TRBJ1-1; no clear D. CDR3 length: 13 residues. Trimming removed 6 bases from V and 1 base from J, with 9 bases in between. The germline V gene has CDR1 MNHEY and CDR2 SVGAGI. The CDR3 DNA reads as TGTGCCAGCAGCAAAACAGAGAACACTGAAGCTTTCTTT. Its translation: CASSKTENTEAFF.

V and J are TRBV7-9 and TRBJ1-1; no clear D gene. V lost 3 bases and J 0 bases, leaving 5 bases between the germline ends. CDR3 length: 13 amino acids. Germline V gene sequence: CDR1 SEHNR, CDR2 FQNEAQ (reference sequence). CDR3 protein: CASSFSLNTEAFF. Written as DNA, the CDR3 is TGTGCCAGCAGCTTCTCTCTGAACACTGAAGCTTTCTTT.

The chain couples TRBV7-8 to TRBJ1-3; D is unclear. The CDR3 length is 14 residues. CDR1 SGHVS and CDR2 FQNEAQ come from the germline V gene. With 3 bases removed from V and 2 bases from J, the gap between germline ends came to 8 bases. The CDR3 loop is CASSFATPGNTIYF. CDR3 in DNA: TGTGCCAGCAGCTTCGCGACACCTGGAAACACCATATATTTT.